This T cell receptor (beta chain) was identified in a study of T cell repertoires in cytomegalovirus infection. The overall study: Public TCR beta signatures indicated both CMV infection and matching HLA type.

TCRdb fed the reads into MiXCR, producing one record per CDR3 protein. The repertoire holds approximately 730,000 distinct CDR3 sequences, with about 28% as singletons. For this clonotype: As yet, its antigen is unknown.

CDR3 length: 14 amino acids. From germline, CDR1 is MNHEY and CDR2 SVGAGI. V shed 4 bases, J shed 4 bases, and the junction held 4 bases outside the gene matches. The study, taken as a whole, reports: HLA-C-restricted, CMV-specific TCR beta clonotypes were dominant ex vivo.

The sequence was collected from a human donor in good health (CMV status not recorded). Some clones in this sample may be carry-over from other donors' samples. Sequencing was performed on cultured CD8+ T cells from PBMCs, taken from culture after CMV antigen stimulation. The V and J genes are TRBV6-5 and TRBJ2-3; 8 nucleotides align to TRBD1. For the CDR3, the DNA is TGTGCCAGCAGTTCAGGGGGCGCCCCAGATACGCAGTATTTT. Translation: CASSSGGAPDTQYF.